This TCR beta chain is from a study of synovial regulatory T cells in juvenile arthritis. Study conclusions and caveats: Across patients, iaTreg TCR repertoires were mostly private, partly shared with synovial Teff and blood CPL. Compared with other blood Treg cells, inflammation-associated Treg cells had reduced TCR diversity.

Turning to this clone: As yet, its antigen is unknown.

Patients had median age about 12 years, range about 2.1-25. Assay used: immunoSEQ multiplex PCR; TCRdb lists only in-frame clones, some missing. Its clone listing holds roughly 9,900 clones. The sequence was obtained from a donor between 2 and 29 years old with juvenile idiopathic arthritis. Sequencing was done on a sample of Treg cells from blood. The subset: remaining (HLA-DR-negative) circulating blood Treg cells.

CDR3 in amino acids: CASSPPGTEAFF. The rearrangement joins TRBV28 to TRBJ1-1. The CDR3 length is 12 residues. DNA for this receptor is not on file. CDR1 is MDHEN and CDR2 is SYDVKM in the germline V gene.